What follows are 10 T cell receptor beta chains derived from one specimen sequenced in a study of T cell responses to AZD1222 COVID-19 vaccine. Sequenced by immunoSEQ multiplex PCR; TCRdb stores in-frame clones only, minus some. The sample includes tens of thousands of clones, approximately 92% of them seen just once. The source material was peripheral blood, sampled 28 days after the second AZD1222 dose. These receptors were taken from an adult who received the AZD1222 COVID-19 vaccine.

The rearrangement links TRBV7-9 to TRBJ1-6, with TRBD1 as a possible D gene (5 bases). Trimming took 5 bases from V and 7 from J, leaving 21 bases between them. In germline, CDR1 is SEHNR, CDR2 FQNEAQ (reference sequence). This CDR3 is built from 17 residues. The CDR3 region has the DNA TGTGCCAGCAGCCCCCCCCGGAGGGCAGGGAAGAATTCACCCCTCCACTTT. This codes for CASSPPRRAGKNSPLHF.

This chain joins TRBV3-1 (or the pseudogene TRBV3-2) and TRBJ1-6, with 8 positions matching TRBD1. The V and J ends lost 4 bases and 5 bases, in that order; junction bases with no gene match: 7. Germline V gene lookup returns CDR1 LGHDT and CDR2 YNNKEL (reference sequence). This CDR3 spans 16 amino acids. The CDR3 protein is CASSPFGQGHNSPLHF. DNA of the CDR3: TGTGCCAGCAGCCCGTTCGGACAGGGCCATAATTCACCCCTCCACTTT.

The chain carries TRBV6-2 or TRBV6-3 and TRBJ1-2, with unresolved D. Per the germline V gene, CDR1 is MNHEY and CDR2 is SVGEGT. The CDR3 sequence is 15 residues long. Trimming removed 2 bases at V and 4 bases at J, with 14 bases between. CDR3 amino acids: CASSYSEARPYGYTF. In nucleotides, the CDR3 is TGTGCCAGCAGTTACAGCGAGGCGCGTCCCTATGGCTACACCTTC.

This rearrangement joins TRBV9 to TRBJ2-2; 8 positions agree with TRBD1. There are 17 residues in the CDR3. V lost 0 bases and J lost 5; bases outside the gene matches: 9. Per the germline V gene, CDR1 is SGDLS and CDR2 is YYNGEE. This CDR3 is CASSVVWTGFSTGELFF. CDR3 nucleotide sequence: TGTGCCAGCAGCGTAGTATGGACAGGGTTCTCGACCGGGGAGCTGTTTTTT. Using reference TRBV9 and TRBJ2-2 for the parts outside the CDR3, the full variable domain is DSGVTQTPKHLITATGQRVTLRCSPRSGDLSVYWYQQSLDQGLQFLIQYYNGEERAKGNILERFSAQQFPDLHSELNLSSLELGDSALYFCASSVVWTGFSTGELFFGEGSRLTVL.

This clone was found a few times. This sequence joins TRBV27 and TRBJ1-2; no clear D. CDR1 is MNHEY, CDR2 SMNVEV, per germline (reference sequence). V lost 4 bases and J 4 bases, leaving 16 bases between the germline ends. This CDR3 region has 15 residues. CDR3 amino acids: CASSSLGSTLYGYTF. The CDR3 DNA reads TGTGCCAGCAGTTCTCTGGGGTCCACCCTCTATGGCTACACCTTC.

For the CDR3, the DNA is TGTGCCAGCAGCTTAGGCGGCGTCCAGCTTATTTATGGCTACACCTTC. It is translated as CASSLGGVQLIYGYTF. This sequence joins TRBV7-9 and TRBJ1-2, with unresolved D. V lost 1 base and J 5 bases, leaving 17 bases between the germline ends. Germline V gene data show CDR1 as SEHNR and CDR2 as FQNEAQ (reference sequence). There are 16 residues in the CDR3.

The chain carries TRBV7-6 and TRBJ2-1; perhaps TRBD2 as D (5 bases). The CDR3 runs to 16 residues. The germline V gene encodes CDR1 SGHVS and CDR2 FNYEAQ. Trimming pared 5 bases from V and 0 bases from J, leaving 14 bases between. As DNA, the CDR3 is TGTGCCAGCAGCCGGAGCGGATCTAGCTCCTACAATGAGCAGTTCTTC. This sequence encodes CASSRSGSSSYNEQFF.

The V and J genes are TRBV5-1 and TRBJ2-1; no firm D call. Germline V gives CDR1 SGHRS, CDR2 YFSETQ. The CDR3 has 15 amino acids. V lost 0 bases to trimming and J lost 5 bases, with 12 bases between them. CDR3 loop: CASSLALNKNNEQFF. CDR3 sequence (DNA): TGCGCCAGCAGCTTGGCACTAAACAAGAACAATGAGCAGTTCTTC. Full variable domain (missing parts from reference TRBV5-1 and TRBJ2-1): KAGVTQTPRYLIKTRGQQVTLSCSPISGHRSVSWYQQTPGQGLQFLFEYFSETQRNKGNFPGRFSGRQFSNSRSEMNVSTLELGDSALYLCASSLALNKNNEQFFGPGTRLTVL.

The chain links TRBV5-1 to TRBJ1-4; TRBD1 might be the D (6 bases). Germline V gene lookup returns CDR1 SGHRS and CDR2 YFSETQ. Trimming removed 5 bases from V and 3 bases from J, with 17 bases in between. The CDR3 covers 16 residues. This chain's CDR3 is CASSPGHRAANEKLFF. The CDR3 DNA follows: TGCGCCAGCAGTCCGGGACACAGAGCGGCTAATGAAAAACTGTTTTTT.

This clone was recorded once. The chain recombines TRBV7-2 with TRBJ2-4, with D possibly TRBD2 on 6 matching bases. Germline values: CDR1 SGHTA, CDR2 FQGNSA. V was pared by 5 bases and J by 2 bases, with 22 bases between. The CDR3 loop spans 18 amino acids. In DNA, the CDR3 is TGTGCCAGCAGCCCAGAGGGGCAGGGAGGCATGCCCAAAAACATTCAGTACTTC. Protein sequence: CASSPEGQGGMPKNIQYF.